The clone carrying this T cell receptor (beta chain) was counted at least ten times. In building TCR beta libraries, iRepertoire HTBI primers were used together with Arm-PCR of CDR3 regions. Each CDR3 protein gets one entry after TCRdb re-called the multiplex PCR reads with MiXCR. The table lists some 490,000 distinct CDR3 sequences, 12% of them singletons. Time point here: newly diagnosed GD, antithyroid drugs for less than 3 months. PBMC-derived RNA was used for the TCR library. Per American Thyroid Association guidelines, Graves' disease was diagnosed. Peripheral blood, roughly 8.8 milliliters of it, was drawn into EDTA tubes. In germline, CDR1 is SGHRS, CDR2 YFSETQ. After removal of 0 bases from V and 0 bases from J, the junction contained 1 base not matched to a gene. The CDR3 contains 16 residues. The entry originates in a study of regulatory T cells in long-lasting Graves disease. This sample was also put to use in a study of T cells in Graves' hyperthyroidism and ophthalmopathy.

This sample comprised peripheral blood mononuclear cells (PBMCs), obtained at new diagnosis, from a patient treated with antithyroid drugs. The rearrangement uses TRBV5-1 and TRBJ2-5; 11 nucleotides line up with TRBD2. This TCR came from a woman between 25 and 40 years old with Graves disease. CDR3 in DNA: TGCGCCAGCAGCTTGGCTAGCGGGAGGAACCAAGAGACCCAGTACTTC. Translated: CASSLASGRNQETQYF.